The sequence of this T cell receptor beta chain was determined in a study of cytomegalovirus exposure and HLA in healthy donors. Findings of the study overall: Associated with cytomegalovirus, according to the listing, were around 160 TCR beta chains. A few chains tied to CMV proved CMV antigen-specific in vitro. Rare TCR sequences predominated, though certain public TCRs were found in many donors.

Measured with immunoSEQ multiplex PCR; TCRdb has only the in-frame clones, and not every one. The sample consists of around 150,000 clones, roughly 92% of them appearing once. Germline V gene sequence: CDR1 MNHEY, CDR2 SVGAGI. The CDR3 runs to 15 residues. Between the trimmed V and J ends, which lost 0 bases and 6 bases, there was a span of 15 bases. Remarks on this clone: Its matching antigen is unknown.

This TCR was recovered from a man younger than 30 in good health and CMV-seronegative. Sequencing was carried out using PBMCs. V gene TRBV6-5 combines with J gene TRBJ2-7; D is possibly TRBD2 (5 bases). CDR3 nucleotides: TGTGCCAGCAGTTACTCGGCAGGTCCACTAGGCGAGCAGTACTTC. Amino acid sequence: CASSYSAGPLGEQYF.